The entry below gives a single T cell receptor (beta chain) sequence along with its context. The sample comes from a study of follicular helper T cells after annual influenza vaccination. Looked up from germline, CDR1 is MNHEY and CDR2 is SMNVEV (reference sequence). The CDR3 has 14 residues. V was pared by 5 bases and J by 6 bases, with 14 bases between. Time point given: 2014-2015 season, pre-vaccination. Using immunoSEQ multiplex PCR, the repertoire was profiled, and TCRdb retains in-frame clones only, with some absent. Of about 10,000 clones in the sample, more than 65% were seen once. This specimen was CXCR5- memory CD4+ T cells sorted from blood, taken on the day of influenza vaccination. This rearrangement joins TRBV27 to TRBJ1-5, with D possibly matching TRBD1 (5 bases). The sequence derives from an adult who received the influenza vaccine. CDR3 DNA: TGTGCCAGCAGTCCGCGGGACCCGGGTCAGCCCCAGCATTTT. Encoded protein: CASSPRDPGQPQHF.